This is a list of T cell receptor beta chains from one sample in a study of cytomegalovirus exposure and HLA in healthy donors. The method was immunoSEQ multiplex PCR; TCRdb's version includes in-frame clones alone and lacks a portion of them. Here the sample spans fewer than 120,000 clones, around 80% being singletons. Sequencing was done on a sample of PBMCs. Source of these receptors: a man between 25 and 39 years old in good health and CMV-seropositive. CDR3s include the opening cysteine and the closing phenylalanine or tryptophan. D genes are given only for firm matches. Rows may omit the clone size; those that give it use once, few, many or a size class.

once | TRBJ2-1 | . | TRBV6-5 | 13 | TGTGCCAGCAGCCACCGGACAGACAATGAGCAGTTCTTC | CASSHRTDNEQFF
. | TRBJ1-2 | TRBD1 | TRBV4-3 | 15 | TGCGCCAGCAGCCAAGGAAGGGGGCAGTATGATGGCTACACCTTC | CASSQGRGQYDGYTF
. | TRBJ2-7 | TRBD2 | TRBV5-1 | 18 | TGCGCCAGCAGGCAAGGCCCGACTGGTAGCGGGACCTCCTACGAGCAGTACTTC | CASRQGPTGSGTSYEQYF
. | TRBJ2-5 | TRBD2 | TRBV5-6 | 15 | TGTGCCAGCAGCCCCCTAGCGGGGGGGCGGGAGACCCAGTACTTC | CASSPLAGGRETQYF
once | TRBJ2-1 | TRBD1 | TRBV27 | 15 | TGTGCCAGCAGTCTAGGGACAGGGGTTTACAATGAGCAGTTCTTC | CASSLGTGVYNEQFF
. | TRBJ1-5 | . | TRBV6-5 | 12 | TGTGCCAGCAGCACCAGTGGTCAGCCCCAGCATTTT | CASSTSGQPQHF
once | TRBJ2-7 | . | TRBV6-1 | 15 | TGTGCCAGCAGGCCACCCGGGTCTCCCTACTACGAGCAGTACTTC | CASRPPGSPYYEQYF
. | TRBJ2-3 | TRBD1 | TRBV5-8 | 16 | TGTGCCAGCAGCCTGGGGACAGGGAGTAGCACAGATACGCAGTATTTT | CASSLGTGSSTDTQYF
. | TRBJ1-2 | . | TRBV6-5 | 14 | TGTGCCAGCAGTTACTCAATCGGGACTTCTGGCTACACCTTC | CASSYSIGTSGYTF
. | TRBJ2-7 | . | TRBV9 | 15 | TGTGCCAGCAGCGTAGCCGTGGGCCGCACCTACGAGCAGTACTTC | CASSVAVGRTYEQYF
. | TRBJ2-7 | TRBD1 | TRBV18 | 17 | TGTGCCAGCTCACCTCCGGGGGGACAGGGGAGCTCCTACGAGCAGTACTTC | CASSPPGGQGSSYEQYF
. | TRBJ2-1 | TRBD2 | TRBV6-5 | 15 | TGTGCCAGCAGTTACGAGCGGGGGGGCCTCAATGAGCAGTTCTTC | CASSYERGGLNEQFF
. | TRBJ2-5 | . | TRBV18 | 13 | TGTGCCAGCTCACAGGGGTCGGAAGAGACCCAGTACTTC | CASSQGSEETQYF
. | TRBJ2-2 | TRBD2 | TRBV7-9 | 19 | TGTGCCAGCACCCGGGGAGTCGCAGCGGGGCCACCGAACACCGGGGAGCTGTTTTTT | CASTRGVAAGPPNTGELFF
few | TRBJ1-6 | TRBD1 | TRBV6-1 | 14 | TGTGCCAGCAGGGGACAGATAAATAATTCACCCCTCCACTTT | CASRGQINNSPLHF
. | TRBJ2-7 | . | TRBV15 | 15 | TGTGCCACCAGCAGGACGGGCGGGGACCTTCCCGAGCAGTACTTC | CATSRTGGDLPEQYF
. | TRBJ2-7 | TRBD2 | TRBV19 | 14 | TGTGCCAGTAGTATAGGATTAGCGGGGAGTGAGCAGTACTTC | CASSIGLAGSEQYF